The 24 T cell receptor beta chains listed next were all sequenced from one sample in a study of blood T cell repertoires in COVID-19. The repertoire was sequenced with immunoSEQ multiplex PCR; TCRdb's copy has only in-frame clones and lacks some. This table holds 150,000 to 180,000 clones, approximately 81% found once. Sample: peripheral blood. The receptor set was obtained from a woman in her fifties or sixties with COVID-19, enrolled during active disease.

This clone appeared a single time. The rearrangement joins TRBV19 to TRBJ2-1, with D perhaps TRBD1 (5 bases). Trimming pared 5 bases from V and 12 bases from J, leaving 17 bases between. Per germline, CDR1 LNHDA and CDR2 SQIVND (reference sequence). The CDR3 is made up of 13 amino acids. The CDR3 DNA is TGTGCCAGTAGTCCCCGACAGAGCCCCAGGCAGTTCTTC. Its protein product is CASSPRQSPRQFF.

The chain employs TRBV6-6 and TRBJ1-2, with D possibly being TRBD1 (5 bases). Per the germline V gene, CDR1 is MNHNY and CDR2 is SVGAGI (reference sequence). Trimming took off 2 bases at V and 3 bases at J, with 7 bases between the two ends. This CDR3 is 13 amino acids long. This CDR3 reads CASSYGRDYGYTF. For the CDR3, the DNA is TGTGCCAGCAGTTACGGCAGGGACTATGGCTACACCTTC.

The chain has TRBV5-1 and TRBJ1-5; weak D call: TRBD1 (5 bases). Trimming shortened V by 0 bases and J by 4 bases, and 11 bases separated the two germline ends. This CDR3 contains 15 residues. Germline V gives CDR1 SGHRS, CDR2 YFSETQ. This CDR3 reads CASSLDPGRNQPQHF. The CDR3 bases are TGCGCCAGCAGCTTGGATCCAGGGAGGAATCAGCCCCAGCATTTT.

The chain is built from TRBV7-9 and TRBJ2-1; D remains ambiguous. CDR1 is SEHNR, CDR2 FQNEAQ, per germline (reference sequence). V shed 1 base and J shed 8 bases, with 9 bases lying between them. This CDR3 has 13 amino acids. CDR3 protein: CASSLDLLDEQFF. The CDR3, as DNA: TGTGCCAGCAGCTTAGACTTGCTCGATGAGCAGTTCTTC.

The chain couples TRBV27 to TRBJ1-4; the D gene is possibly TRBD1 (5 bases). V shed 3 bases and J shed 7 bases, with 12 bases lying between them. The CDR3 runs to 14 residues. Germline V gene sequence: CDR1 MNHEY, CDR2 SMNVEV (reference sequence). This chain's CDR3 is CASSFGGNFEKLFF. CDR3 coding DNA: TGTGCCAGCAGTTTCGGGGGGAACTTTGAAAAACTGTTTTTT. The variable domain in full, with the rest retrieved from reference TRBV27 and TRBJ1-4, is EAQVTQNPRYLITVTGKKLTVTCSQNMNHEYMSWYRQDPGLGLRQIYYSMNVEVTDKGDVPEGYKVSRKEKRNFPLILESPSPNQTSLYFCASSFGGNFEKLFFGSGTQLSVL.

The V gene is TRBV18, the J gene TRBJ1-5, with no clear D. Trimming cost V 4 bases and J 3 bases, with 10 bases left between them. Germline lookup yields CDR1 KGHSH and CDR2 LQKENI. The CDR3 has 14 amino acids. The CDR3: CASSRRRDNQPQHF. The CDR3 nucleotides are TGTGCCAGCTCACGCCGCCGGGACAATCAGCCCCAGCATTTT.

The sample holds one count of this clone. The chain joins TRBV6-5 to TRBJ2-2; 7 bases align to TRBD1. The CDR3 has 14 residues. From germline, CDR1 is MNHEY and CDR2 SVGAGI. Trimming cost V 4 bases and J 8 bases; bases outside gene matches: 7. This CDR3 reads CASSWNRGVGELFF. The CDR3 nucleotides are TGTGCCAGCAGTTGGAACAGGGGAGTGGGGGAGCTGTTTTTT.

The genes are TRBV5-1 and TRBJ1-2, with TRBD1 as a possible D gene (6 bases). The germline V gene has CDR1 SGHRS and CDR2 YFSETQ. The CDR3 spans 15 residues. Deletions cut 3 bases from V and 2 bases from J, with 14 bases between. CDR3 amino acids: CASSSLGGVNYGYTF. The CDR3 nucleotides read TGCGCCAGCAGCTCGCTAGGGGGGGTCAACTATGGCTACACCTTC. Full variable domain (missing parts from reference TRBV5-1 and TRBJ1-2): KAGVTQTPRYLIKTRGQQVTLSCSPISGHRSVSWYQQTPGQGLQFLFEYFSETQRNKGNFPGRFSGRQFSNSRSEMNVSTLELGDSALYLCASSSLGGVNYGYTFGSGTRLTVV.

V gene TRBV11-1 combines with J gene TRBJ1-1; 8 nucleotides line up with TRBD1. Germline-derived CDR1 and CDR2 are SGHAT and FQDESV (reference sequence). The CDR3 loop spans 15 amino acids. V trimming: 3 bases; J trimming: 5 bases; junction bases outside the gene matches: 8. The CDR3 nucleotides read TGTGCCAGCAGCTTTAGGCAGGGGGCGGGTACTGAAGCTTTCTTT. Its protein is CASSFRQGAGTEAFF.

The chain carries TRBV7-2 and TRBJ2-2; TRBD1 might be the D (5 bases). The CDR3 loop spans 13 amino acids. The germline V and J ends were trimmed by 1 base and 6 bases, with 6 bases remaining between them. Per germline, CDR1 SGHTA and CDR2 FQGNSA. In DNA, the CDR3 is TGTGCCAGCAGCTTAGTCAGGGCCGGGGAGCTGTTTTTT. Its protein is CASSLVRAGELFF.

The chain carries TRBV3-1 (or the pseudogene TRBV3-2) and TRBJ1-1; 10 nucleotides line up with TRBD1. This CDR3 comprises 16 residues. Per the germline V gene, CDR1 is LGHDT and CDR2 is YNNKEL (reference sequence). Trimming took 3 bases from V and 4 from J; bases not matched to a gene: 8. The CDR3 spells CASSQIRGQGFTEAFF. The CDR3 coding sequence is TGTGCCAGCAGCCAGATCAGGGGACAGGGGTTCACTGAAGCTTTCTTT.

This chain connects TRBV5-5 to TRBJ1-4; 9 bases agree with TRBD1. Trimming removed 4 bases from V and 4 bases from J; junction bases left unmatched: 5. The CDR3 is 15 amino acids. Germline V gene lookup returns CDR1 SGHKS and CDR2 YYEKEE (reference sequence). This chain's CDR3 is CASSHPGQGNEKLFF. Written as DNA, the CDR3 is TGTGCCAGCAGCCATCCGGGACAGGGTAATGAAAAACTGTTTTTT. The variable domain in full, with the rest retrieved from reference TRBV5-5 and TRBJ1-4, is DAGVTQSPTHLIKTRGQQVTLRCSPISGHKSVSWYQQVLGQGPQFIFQYYEKEERGRGNFPDRFSARQFPNYSSELNVNALLLGDSALYLCASSHPGQGNEKLFFGSGTQLSVL.

This chain uses TRBV14 with TRBJ1-1; D might be TRBD1 (6 bases). V shed 5 bases and J shed 4 bases, with 11 bases lying between them. Germline CDR1 reads SGHDN; CDR2 reads FVKESK. The CDR3 runs 13 residues. The CDR3 DNA sequence: TGTGCCAGCAGCACCCACAGGGCCACTGAAGCTTTCTTT. Protein product: CASSTHRATEAFF.

V gene TRBV6-5 combines with J gene TRBJ1-3; D gene uncertain. Trimming removed 5 bases at V and 0 bases at J, with 11 bases between. The CDR3 is 15 amino acids. CDR1 is MNHEY, CDR2 SVGAGI, per germline. The CDR3 bases are TGTGCCAGCAGTATGTCCTTGAGCTCTGGAAACACCATATATTTT. Residues: CASSMSLSSGNTIYF.

This clone has a single count. The chain joins TRBV2 to TRBJ1-2; D gene ambiguous. Trimming took 3 bases from V and 6 from J, leaving 5 bases between them. Germline V gene lookup returns CDR1 SNHLY and CDR2 FYNNEI. The CDR3 runs 11 residues. For the CDR3, the DNA is TGTGCCAGCAGTGATTATCATGGCTACACCTTC. Residues: CASSDYHGYTF. Full variable domain (missing parts from reference TRBV2 and TRBJ1-2): EPEVTQTPSHQVTQMGQEVILRCVPISNHLYFYWYRQILGQKVEFLVSFYNNEISEKSEIFDDQFSVERPDGSNFTLKIRSTKLEDSAMYFCASSDYHGYTFGSGTRLTVV.

V usage is TRBV27 and J usage is TRBJ2-1; 8 positions match TRBD2. CDR1 is MNHEY, CDR2 SMNVEV, per germline (reference sequence). The J segment lost 9 bases and the V segment lost 4 bases, leaving 8 bases of the junction unmatched. This CDR3 has 14 residues. The CDR3 nucleotides are TGTGCCAGCAGTTCCGGGAGGGACCGCGGTGAGCAGTTCTTC. It codes for CASSSGRDRGEQFF.

This clone showed up just once. CDR3 loop: CASSPNRATNEKLFF. CDR3 DNA sequence: TGTGCCAGCAGCCCCAACAGGGCAACTAATGAAAAACTGTTTTTT. The chain has TRBV7-2 and TRBJ1-4, with D maybe TRBD1 (6 bases). Germline lookup yields CDR1 SGHTA and CDR2 FQGNSA. The CDR3 is 15 amino acids. V was shortened by 5 bases and J by 0 bases, with 10 bases between the two germline ends.

The chain recombines TRBV29-1 with TRBJ2-7; TRBD1 might be the D (6 bases). Trimming removed 6 bases at V and 3 bases at J, with 18 bases between. The CDR3 covers 14 residues. Germline CDR1 reads SQVTM; CDR2 reads ANQGSEA. The CDR3 region is CSVTKVQGSYEQYF. The CDR3 coding sequence is TGCAGCGTCACAAAGGTGCAGGGGAGCTACGAGCAGTACTTC.

For the CDR3, the DNA is TGTGCCAGCAGCTCGACAGGGGTCAGGCAGCCCCAGCATTTT. It is translated as CASSSTGVRQPQHF. The chain has TRBV7-2 and TRBJ1-5, with 8 bases that match TRBD1. CDR1 and CDR2 (germline): SGHTA, FQGNSA. This CDR3 spans 14 amino acids. V lost 4 bases to trimming and J lost 7 bases; unmatched junction nucleotides: 6.

The gene calls are TRBV5-1 and TRBJ2-2; tentative D call: TRBD1 (6 bases). CDR3 size: 18 residues. The germline V gene has CDR1 SGHRS and CDR2 YFSETQ. Trimming removed 6 bases from V and 4 bases from J, with 25 bases in between. The CDR3, as DNA: TGCGCCAGCACCACCTTTAATGGACAGCCCTCGGGCACCGGGGAGCTGTTTTTT. It specifies CASTTFNGQPSGTGELFF. The complete variable domain, with remaining parts taken from reference TRBV5-1 and TRBJ2-2, reads KAGVTQTPRYLIKTRGQQVTLSCSPISGHRSVSWYQQTPGQGLQFLFEYFSETQRNKGNFPGRFSGRQFSNSRSEMNVSTLELGDSALYLCASTTFNGQPSGTGELFFGEGSRLTVL.

The V call is TRBV27, the J call TRBJ1-5; 9 nucleotides agree with TRBD1. Germline V lookup: CDR1 MNHEY, CDR2 SMNVEV (reference sequence). V gave up 6 bases and J gave up 3 bases; unmatched junction bases: 6. CDR3 size: 15 residues. For the CDR3, the DNA is TGTGCCAGCAGACCGGGACAGGGTTTCAATCAGCCCCAGCATTTT. This codes for CASRPGQGFNQPQHF.

The CDR3 nucleotides read TGTGCCAGCAGCTTGGTTGGGGGCGGAAACACCATATATTTT. This sequence encodes CASSLVGGGNTIYF. The chain is built from TRBV5-4 and TRBJ1-3; possible D gene TRBD1, 6 bases. CDR1 is SGHNT and CDR2 is YYREEE in the germline V gene (reference sequence). This CDR3 has 14 amino acids. Deletions cut 0 bases from V and 4 bases from J, with 8 bases between.

The V and J genes are TRBV7-9 and TRBJ1-4; D is uncertain. Between the trimmed V and J ends, which lost 2 bases and 8 bases, there was a span of 9 bases. CDR1 and CDR2 from the germline V gene are SEHNR and FQNEAQ (reference sequence). The CDR3 runs to 13 residues. Here the CDR3 reads CASSLSTGEKLFF. In DNA, the CDR3 is TGTGCCAGCAGCTTATCGACGGGGGAAAAACTGTTTTTT.

The V call is TRBV2, the J call TRBJ2-5; D may be TRBD1 (6 bases). Trimming shortened V by 3 bases and J by 8 bases, and 13 bases separated the two germline ends. The CDR3 consists of 13 residues. The germline V gene encodes CDR1 SNHLY and CDR2 FYNNEI. The CDR3 nucleotides read TGTGCCAGCAGTGACGCAGGGGTCTTTACCCAGTACTTC. It codes for CASSDAGVFTQYF.